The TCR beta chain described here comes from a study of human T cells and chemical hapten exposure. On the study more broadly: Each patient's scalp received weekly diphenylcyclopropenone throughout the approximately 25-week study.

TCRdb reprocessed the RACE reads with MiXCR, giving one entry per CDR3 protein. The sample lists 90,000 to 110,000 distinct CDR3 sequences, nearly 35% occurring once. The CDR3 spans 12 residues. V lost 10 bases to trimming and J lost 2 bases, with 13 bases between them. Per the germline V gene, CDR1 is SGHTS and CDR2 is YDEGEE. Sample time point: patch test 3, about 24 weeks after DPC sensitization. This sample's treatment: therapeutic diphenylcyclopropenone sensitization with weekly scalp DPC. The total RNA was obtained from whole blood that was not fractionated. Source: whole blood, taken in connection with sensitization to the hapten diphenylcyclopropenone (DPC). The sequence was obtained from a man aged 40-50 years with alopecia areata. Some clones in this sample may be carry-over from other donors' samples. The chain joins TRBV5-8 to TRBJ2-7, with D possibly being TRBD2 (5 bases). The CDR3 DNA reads TGTGCCGGCTCAGCGGCTGCCTACGAGCAGTACGTC. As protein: CAGSAAAYEQYV.